This T cell receptor (beta chain) was sequenced in a study of shared clonotypes between healthy human individuals. The study, taken as a whole, reports: In this cohort, only blood was sampled, and tissue repertoires likely differ.

The protocol was immunoSEQ multiplex PCR, while the TCRdb copy is restricted to in-frame clones and leaves out a portion. The repertoire holds around 1.1 million clones, with roughly 77% as singletons. Per the germline V gene, CDR1 is MDHEN and CDR2 is SYDVKM. V was clipped by 4 bases and J by 1 base; unmatched bases: 5. The CDR3 is 17 residues long. About this clone: The antigen remains undetermined.

All the donors were Caucasian adults who lived in Nashville, Tennessee. The sequencing sample was made of memory CD4+ T cells from PBMCs. The subset denotes: CD45RA-negative fraction. This rearrangement joins TRBV28 to TRBJ2-6; 9 bases fit TRBD1. The receptor's source is a man younger than 30 in good health. Some clones in this sample may be carry-over from other donors' samples. The DNA for the CDR3 is TGTGCCAGCAGTTCCGGACAGGGGTGGTCTGGGGCCAACGTCCTGACTTTC. As protein: CASSSGQGWSGANVLTF.